This T cell receptor beta chain stems from a study of T cells expressing NK-cell markers. Across the study: Sorted CD3+CD56-NKG2C+, CD3+CD56+NKG2C+ and CD3+CD56+NKG2C- T cells supplied the TCR beta repertoires.

The length of the CDR3 is 14 residues. Germline CDR1 SGHTA, CDR2 FQGNSA. Regarding this clonotype: Its antigen is not known.

Generation of TCR beta cDNA was performed by 5'RACE template switching incorporating UMIs. TCRdb processed the 5' RACE reads again and assigns one entry to each CDR3 protein, with no DNA. The sample totals under 500,000 distinct CDR3 sequences. Study-level findings and limits: What remained unclear was the HCMV specificity of expanded NKG2C+ T cell clones.

This sequence was found in a woman aged 18 to 69 in good health. The specimen sequenced was blood T cells: a sorted CD56 or NKG2C T cell subset, CD4+ or CD8+ T cells, or bulk PBMC T cells (not recorded which). The rearrangement links TRBV7-2 to TRBJ2-7; the D gene TCRdb calls, TRBD1, cannot be checked with no DNA. CDR3 amino acids: CASSLRGEGYEQYF.